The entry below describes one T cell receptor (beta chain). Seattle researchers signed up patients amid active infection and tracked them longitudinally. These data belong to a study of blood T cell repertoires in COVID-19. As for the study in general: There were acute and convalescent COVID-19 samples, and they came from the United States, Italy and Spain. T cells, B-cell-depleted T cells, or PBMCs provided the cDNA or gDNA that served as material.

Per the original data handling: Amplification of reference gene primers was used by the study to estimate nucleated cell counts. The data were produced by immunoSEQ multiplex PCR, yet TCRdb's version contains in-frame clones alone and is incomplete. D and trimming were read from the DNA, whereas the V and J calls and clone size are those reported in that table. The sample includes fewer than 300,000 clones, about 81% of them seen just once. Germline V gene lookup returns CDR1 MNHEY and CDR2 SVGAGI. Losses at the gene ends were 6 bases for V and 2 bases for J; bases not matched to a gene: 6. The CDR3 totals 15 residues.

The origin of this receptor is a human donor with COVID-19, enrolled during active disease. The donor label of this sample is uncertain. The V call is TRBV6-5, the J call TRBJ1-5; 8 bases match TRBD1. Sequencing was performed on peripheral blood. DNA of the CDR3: TGTGCCAGCAGAAGACAGGGGAATGGCAATCAGCCCCAGCATTTT. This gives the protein CASRRQGNGNQPQHF.